Listed here are 20 T cell receptor beta chains from one sample, sequenced in a study of radiotherapy plus CTLA-4 blockade in lung cancer. Clones were sequenced by immunoSEQ multiplex PCR, and TCRdb holds only the in-frame ones, with some missing. Counted here are approximately 65,000 clones, roughly 80% occurring once; the ten biggest clones make up approximately 4%. The sequencing here drew on peripheral blood, taken from a patient treated with radiotherapy plus ipilimumab. The receptor source for this set is a human donor with non-small cell lung cancer who had a complete response to radiotherapy plus ipilimumab.

The rearrangement links TRBV18 to TRBJ2-5; no definite D call. The V gene lost 2 bases and the J gene lost 1 base, with 8 bases spanning the gap. CDR1 and CDR2 from the germline V gene are KGHSH and LQKENI. The CDR3 spans 14 residues. The CDR3, as DNA: TGTGCCAGCTCACCAGGGGTCGCCCAAGAGACCCAGTACTTC. Translating gives CASSPGVAQETQYF.

Only a few counts were recorded for this clone. The chain carries TRBV5-4 and TRBJ2-7, with D possibly matching TRBD2 (7 bases). Germline V gives CDR1 SGHNT, CDR2 YYREEE (reference sequence). The germline V and J ends were trimmed by 0 bases and 7 bases, with 20 bases remaining between them. CDR3 length equals 16 residues. The CDR3 sequence: CASSLAKGGTMGEQYV. The CDR3 nucleotides read TGTGCCAGCAGCTTGGCCAAGGGGGGGACCATGGGAGAGCAGTACGTC.

The V call is TRBV7-8, the J call TRBJ2-1, with D maybe TRBD1 (7 bases). The CDR3 length is 16 residues. Trimming left V 5 bases short and J 4 bases short, with 18 bases between. Germline CDR1 is SGHVS and CDR2 is FQNEAQ. The CDR3: CASSQSGQGVYNEQFF. CDR3 DNA: TGTGCCAGCAGCCAAAGCGGGCAGGGGGTTTACAATGAGCAGTTCTTC. Using reference TRBV7-8 and TRBJ2-1 for the parts outside the CDR3, the full variable domain is GAGVSQSPRYKVAKRGQDVALRCDPISGHVSLFWYQQALGQGPEFLTYFQNEAQLDKSGLPSDRFFAERPEGSVSTLKIQRTQQEDSAVYLCASSQSGQGVYNEQFFGPGTRLTVL.

The rearrangement joins TRBV18 to TRBJ2-3; D is uncertain. Trimming cost V 5 bases and J 0 bases, with 12 bases left between them. CDR3 length equals 15 residues. Germline loops: CDR1 KGHSH, CDR2 LQKENI. The CDR3 DNA reads TGTGCCAGCTCAGCACAACCCTATAGCACAGATACGCAGTATTTT. Its translation: CASSAQPYSTDTQYF. Supplemented by reference TRBV18 and TRBJ2-3, the full variable domain reads NAGVMQNPRHLVRRRGQEARLRCSPMKGHSHVYWYRQLPEEGLKFMVYLQKENIIDESGMPKERFSAEFPKEGPSILRIQQVVRGDSAAYFCASSAQPYSTDTQYFGPGTRLTVL.

The gene calls are TRBV5-1 and TRBJ1-3, with no clear D. The CDR3 spans 14 residues. The germline CDR1 and CDR2 sequences are SGHRS and YFSETQ. Trimming cost V 4 bases and J 0 bases, with 8 bases left between them. CDR3 protein: CASSLGPSGNTIYF. The CDR3 DNA follows: TGCGCCAGCAGCCTGGGCCCCTCTGGAAACACCATATATTTT.

The CDR3 reads CASSPGGYSGNTIYF. CDR3 nucleotide sequence: TGTGCCAGCAGCCCAGGAGGGTACTCTGGAAACACCATATATTTT. The chain links TRBV7-9 to TRBJ1-3; D gene unclear. Germline values: CDR1 SEHNR, CDR2 FQNEAQ (reference sequence). Trimming cost V 5 bases and J 0 bases, with 11 bases left between them. This CDR3 is 15 amino acids long.

The chain joins TRBV11-2 to TRBJ1-3; TRBD1 aligns across 7 bases. V was pared by 5 bases and J by 0 bases, with 7 bases of the junction left unmatched. This CDR3 region has 16 residues. The germline V gene encodes CDR1 SGHAT and CDR2 FQNNGV. The CDR3 loop is CASSQTRDSSGNTIYF. In DNA form, the CDR3 reads TGTGCCAGCAGCCAAACGAGGGACAGCTCTGGAAACACCATATATTTT.

The chain carries TRBV6-5 and TRBJ1-3, with D unclear. Trimming cost V 6 bases and J 4 bases, with 7 bases left between them. The CDR3 sequence is 12 residues long. CDR1 is MNHEY, CDR2 SVGAGI, per germline. The CDR3 DNA sequence: TGTGCCAGCAGGACCAGGGGAAACACCATATATTTT. Amino acids: CASRTRGNTIYF.

V gene TRBV5-6 combines with J gene TRBJ1-5, with 9 bases that match TRBD1. V shed 4 bases and J 8 bases; nucleotides not matched to a gene: 13. Germline CDR1 and CDR2: SGHDT and YYEEEE. The CDR3 has 16 amino acids. CDR3 sequence (DNA): TGTGCCAGCAGCAGGAGGACAGGGGTAGAAGAGAAGCCCCAGCATTTT. Translating gives CASSRRTGVEEKPQHF.

This chain connects TRBV2 to TRBJ2-1, with D maybe TRBD1 (6 bases). CDR1 and CDR2 from the germline V gene are SNHLY and FYNNEI. This CDR3 is 11 amino acids long. V was cut by 4 bases and J by 10 bases, with 8 bases left in between. CDR3 amino acids: CASSVGTEQFF. The CDR3 DNA reads as TGTGCCAGCAGTGTTGGGACAGAGCAGTTCTTC.

This clone qualifies as medium-sized (0.01 to 0.1%). The chain is built from TRBV7-9 and TRBJ1-6, with 8 bases matching TRBD1. This CDR3 is built from 16 residues. The V segment lost 1 base and the J segment 10 bases; nucleotides outside the gene matches: 9. In germline, CDR1 is SEHNR, CDR2 FQNEAQ (reference sequence). CDR3 sequence (DNA): TGTGCCAGCAGCTTAGACCCCGGGACAGGATCCTCACCCCTCCACTTT. Translation gives CASSLDPGTGSSPLHF. The full variable domain, its missing parts supplied by reference TRBV7-9 and TRBJ1-6, is DTGVSQNPRHKITKRGQNVTFRCDPISEHNRLYWYRQTLGQGPEFLTYFQNEAQLEKSRLLSDRFSAERPKGSFSTLEIQRTEQGDSAMYLCASSLDPGTGSSPLHFGNGTRLTVT.

The CDR3 sequence: CASTRQGWTEAFF. For the CDR3, the DNA is TGTGCCAGCACCCGACAGGGATGGACTGAAGCTTTCTTT. V usage is TRBV5-6 and J usage is TRBJ1-1, with TRBD1 matching 7 bases. Losses at the gene ends were 6 bases for V and 5 bases for J; bases not matched to a gene: 7. CDR1 and CDR2 from the germline V gene are SGHDT and YYEEEE. The length of the CDR3 is 13 residues.

The chain uses TRBV15 and TRBJ1-4; D might be TRBD1 (6 bases). V lost 0 bases and J 2 bases, leaving 10 bases between the germline ends. This CDR3 comprises 16 residues. Germline V gene data show CDR1 as LNHNV and CDR2 as YYDKDF (reference sequence). The CDR3 nucleotides read TGTGCCACCAGCAGAGATCTGGGGGGCACTAATGAAAAACTGTTTTTT. Its protein is CATSRDLGGTNEKLFF.

The gene calls are TRBV10-1 and TRBJ2-7; 10 positions agree with TRBD2. CDR1 and CDR2 from the germline V gene are WNHNN and SYGVQD (reference sequence). Germline trimming cut 0 bases from V and 3 bases from J; bases unmatched to any gene: 2. CDR3 length: 15 amino acids. Here the CDR3 DNA reads TGCGCCAGCAGTGAGTCCCTAGCGGGGGTCTACGAGCAGTACTTC. Protein product: CASSESLAGVYEQYF.

This rearrangement joins TRBV5-6 to TRBJ1-6; TRBD1 is a possible D gene (5 bases). From germline, CDR1 is SGHDT and CDR2 YYEEEE. The ends were cut back, 4 bases at V and 4 bases at J, with 9 bases in the middle. CDR3 length: 14 amino acids. The CDR3 bases are TGTGCCAGCAGCACGACAGCTTATAATTCACCCCTCCACTTT. It encodes CASSTTAYNSPLHF.

The J gene is TRBJ2-1, the V gene TRBV5-1, with TRBD1 as a possible D gene (5 bases). V was pared by 1 base and J by 5 bases, with 13 bases between. Germline V gene lookup returns CDR1 SGHRS and CDR2 YFSETQ. The CDR3 has 15 residues. CDR3 nucleotides: TGCGCCAGCAGCTTGCAGGGTGTGGTTAACAATGAGCAGTTCTTC. Its protein is CASSLQGVVNNEQFF.

CDR3 bases: TGTGCCAGCAGCCCCGGACGGGGGGAGTTCTTC. It codes for CASSPGRGEFF. The rearrangement joins TRBV5-4 to TRBJ2-1; TRBD2 agrees at 7 bases. This CDR3 spans 11 amino acids. Germline CDR1 is SGHNT and CDR2 is YYREEE (reference sequence). The J segment lost 14 bases and the V segment lost 4 bases, leaving 6 bases of the junction unmatched.

The rearrangement uses TRBV5-1 and TRBJ1-2; D gene uncertain. The V and J ends lost 1 base and 6 bases respectively, with 7 bases between them. This CDR3 is built from 12 residues. Germline CDR1 and CDR2: SGHRS and YFSETQ. DNA of the CDR3: TGCGCCAGCAGCTTGCAAGGCGATGGCTACACCTTC. It encodes CASSLQGDGYTF.

The CDR3 DNA is TGTGCCAGCAGCCCGACCTACAACAATGAGCAGTTCTTC. Protein: CASSPTYNNEQFF. V gene TRBV6-5 combines with J gene TRBJ2-1; D is uncertain. Looked up from germline, CDR1 is MNHEY and CDR2 is SVGAGI. The ends were cut back, 6 bases at V and 5 bases at J, with 11 bases in the middle. The CDR3 runs to 13 residues.

The chain joins TRBV5-1 to TRBJ1-2; D is ambiguous. The CDR3 is 15 residues long. Looked up from germline, CDR1 is SGHRS and CDR2 is YFSETQ. The V end lost 6 bases, the J end lost 0 bases, and 15 bases lay between the germline ends. This CDR3 is CASTSLGQPNYGYTF. The CDR3 bases are TGCGCCAGCACCTCCCTCGGCCAACCTAACTATGGCTACACCTTC.